The entry that follows covers one T cell receptor (beta chain) sequence. This sample was taken from a study of Graves' ophthalmopathy and Graves' hyperthyroidism. The wider study: Before any treatment, peripheral blood was taken at the initial diagnosis.

The CDR3 has 13 residues. V dropped 5 bases and J dropped 6; count of bases not matched to a gene: 6. The germline CDR1 and CDR2 sequences are MNHNS and SASEGT. Diagnostic conclusions were grounded in clinical symptoms, serum thyroxine, TRAb, thyroid ultrasound and orbital computed tomography. RNA served as the template for amplifying TCR beta CDR3 regions. Scientists carried out first-round RT-PCR using HTBI primers and then a second-round multiplex PCR. One entry per CDR3 protein results from TCRdb running MiXCR on the multiplex PCR reads. The repertoire includes some 380,000 distinct CDR3 sequences, less than 20% of them detected once, and 5.5% to 7% sits in the top ten.

Source material: peripheral blood. The TCR comes from a woman younger than 35 with stable Graves' hyperthyroidism. The chain links TRBV6-1 to TRBJ2-7; 8 positions match TRBD2. In DNA, the CDR3 is TGTGCCAGCAGTCCGGGGGGGCAGGGCGAGCAGTACTTC. Its protein product is CASSPGGQGEQYF.